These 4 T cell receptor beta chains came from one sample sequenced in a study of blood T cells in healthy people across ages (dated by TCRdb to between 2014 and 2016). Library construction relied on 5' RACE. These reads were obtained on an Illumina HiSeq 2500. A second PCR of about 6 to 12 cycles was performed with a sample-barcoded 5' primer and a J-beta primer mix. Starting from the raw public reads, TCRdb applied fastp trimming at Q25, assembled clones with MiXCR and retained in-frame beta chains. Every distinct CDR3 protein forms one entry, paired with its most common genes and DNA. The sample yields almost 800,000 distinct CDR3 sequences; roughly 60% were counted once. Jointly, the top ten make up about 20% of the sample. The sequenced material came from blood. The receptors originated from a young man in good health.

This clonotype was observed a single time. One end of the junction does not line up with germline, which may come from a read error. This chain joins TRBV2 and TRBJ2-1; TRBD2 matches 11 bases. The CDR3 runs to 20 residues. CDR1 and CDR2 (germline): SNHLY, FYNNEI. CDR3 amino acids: CTSRVPIKGLAGTSYNEQFF. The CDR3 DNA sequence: TGTACCAGCAGGGTACCAATAAAAGGACTAGCGGGTACTTCCTACAATGAGCAGTTCTTC.

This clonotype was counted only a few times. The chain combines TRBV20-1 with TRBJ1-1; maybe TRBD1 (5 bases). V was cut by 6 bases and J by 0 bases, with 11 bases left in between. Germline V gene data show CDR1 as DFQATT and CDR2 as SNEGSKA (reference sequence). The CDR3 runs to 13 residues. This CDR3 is CSAGRQMNTEAFF. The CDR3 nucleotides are TGCAGTGCCGGCCGACAGATGAACACTGAAGCTTTCTTT.

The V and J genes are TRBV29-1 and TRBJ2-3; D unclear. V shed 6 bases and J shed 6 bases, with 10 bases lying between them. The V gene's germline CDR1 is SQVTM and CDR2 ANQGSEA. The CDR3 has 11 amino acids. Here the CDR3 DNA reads TGCAGCGTCCGAGAAGGGGATACGCAGTATTTT. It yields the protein CSVREGDTQYF.

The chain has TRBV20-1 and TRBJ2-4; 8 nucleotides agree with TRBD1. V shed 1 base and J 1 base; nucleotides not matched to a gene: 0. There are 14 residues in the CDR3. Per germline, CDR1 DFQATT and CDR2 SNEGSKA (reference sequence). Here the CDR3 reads CSARGTGAKNIQYF. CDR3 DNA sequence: TGCAGTGCTAGAGGGACAGGGGCCAAAAACATTCAGTACTTC.